This TCR beta chain was profiled in a study of shared clonotypes between healthy human individuals. General study results and limits: Around 4.7% of naive CD4 clonotypes were shared across several donors.

Points on this clone: As yet, its antigen is unknown.

CD8 cells regarded as naive lacked CD45RO, were positively chosen for CCR7, and omitted terminally differentiated effector memory CD45RA+ cells. At the deep level, the assay was run. Each subset's genomic DNA was shared equally among a number of immunoSEQ plates. Produced via immunoSEQ multiplex PCR; TCRdb's table is partial and in-frame only. The table includes more than 2 million clones, 93% detected once. Between the trimmed V and J ends, which lost 3 bases and 0 bases, there was a span of 11 bases. There are 15 residues in the CDR3. Germline V CDR1 and CDR2: SGDLS, YYNGEE. The TCR comes from a man between 18 and 35 years old in good health. Some clones in this sample may be carry-over from other donors' samples. The gene calls are TRBV9 and TRBJ2-3; no reliable D call. Sequencing input: naive CD8+ T cells from PBMCs. For the CDR3, the DNA is TGTGCCAGCAGCGGCTACTGGTCTAGCACAGATACGCAGTATTTT. Its translation: CASSGYWSSTDTQYF. The full variable domain, rest sourced from reference TRBV9 and TRBJ2-3, is DSGVTQTPKHLITATGQRVTLRCSPRSGDLSVYWYQQSLDQGLQFLIQYYNGEERAKGNILERFSAQQFPDLHSELNLSSLELGDSALYFCASSGYWSSTDTQYFGPGTRLTVL.